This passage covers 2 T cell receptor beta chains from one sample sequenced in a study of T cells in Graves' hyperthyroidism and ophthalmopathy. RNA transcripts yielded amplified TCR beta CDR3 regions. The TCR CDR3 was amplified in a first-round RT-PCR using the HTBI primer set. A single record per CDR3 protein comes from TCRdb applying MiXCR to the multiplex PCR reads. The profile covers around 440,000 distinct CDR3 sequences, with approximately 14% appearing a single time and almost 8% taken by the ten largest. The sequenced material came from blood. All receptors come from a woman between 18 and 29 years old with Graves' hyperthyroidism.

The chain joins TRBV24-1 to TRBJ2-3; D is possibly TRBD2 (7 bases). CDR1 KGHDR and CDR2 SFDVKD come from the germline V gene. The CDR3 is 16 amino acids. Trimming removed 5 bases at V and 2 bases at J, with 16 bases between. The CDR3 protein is CATSASTGRVTDTQYF. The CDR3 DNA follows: TGTGCCACCAGTGCCTCTACAGGGAGGGTCACAGATACGCAGTATTTT.

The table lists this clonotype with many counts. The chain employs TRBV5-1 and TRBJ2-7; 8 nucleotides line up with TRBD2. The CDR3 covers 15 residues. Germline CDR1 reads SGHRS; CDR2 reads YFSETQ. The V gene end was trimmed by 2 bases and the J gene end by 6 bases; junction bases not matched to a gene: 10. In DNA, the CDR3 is TGCGCCAGCAGCTTAATTGAGCGGGAGTTTGCCGAGCAGTACTTC. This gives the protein CASSLIEREFAEQYF.